One and the same sample provided the 20 T cell receptor beta chains below, sequenced in a study of T cell clonality in common variable immunodeficiency. Profiled with immunoSEQ multiplex PCR; TCRdb holds only in-frame clones, not every one. The sample lists 50,000 to 55,000 clones, none appearing once, the ten largest making up about 1.8%. The sample consisted of peripheral blood mononuclear cells. These receptors all come from a person aged 18 to 70 in good health.

In this sample, this clone turned up many times. Sequencing ends 3 residues short of the CDR3 end; the germline J gene provides the rest. The chain recombines TRBV4-2 with TRBJ2-3; TRBD1 matches at 8 bases. Germline V gene lookup returns CDR1 LGHNA and CDR2 YNFKEQ. This CDR3 comprises 16 residues. Trimming cost V 0 bases and J 5 bases; bases outside gene matches: 7. Incomplete CDR3 DNA: TGTGCCAGCAGCCAAGAGTCAGGGGGCGGAGGAGATACG. It translates to CASSQESGGGGDT. Given in full, the CDR3 is CASSQESGGGGDTQYF.

This clone was observed many times. CDR3 DNA, as far as it was read: TGTGCCAGCAGGTACCTGAGCGGGGTGTCCACCGGGGAG. It encodes CASRYLSGVSTGE. The full CDR3 protein reads CASRYLSGVSTGELFF. The V call is TRBV12-3 or TRBV12-4, the J call TRBJ2-2; 7 bases fit TRBD2. The read halts 3 residues ahead of the CDR3 end, with the missing end drawn from the germline J gene. This CDR3 is 16 amino acids long. V shed 6 bases and J 4 bases; nucleotides not matched to a gene: 11.

This clone was seen many times. The CDR3 end is not reached by the read, which stops 3 residues before it; the germline J gene fills it in. V is TRBV5-6 and J is TRBJ2-7; 7 nucleotides agree with TRBD1. The CDR3 sequence is 15 residues long. Germline V gene data show CDR1 as SGHDT and CDR2 as YYEEEE. V trimming: 4 bases; J trimming: 2 bases; junction bases outside the gene matches: 9. The sequenced part of the CDR3 DNA is TGTGCCAGCAGCACCAGTCACAGGGGCCCCTACGAG. It is translated as CASSTSHRGPYE. The full CDR3 protein is CASSTSHRGPYEQYF. Based on the CDR3 plus reference TRBV5-6 and TRBJ2-7, the full variable domain is DAGVTQSPTHLIKTRGQQVTLRCSPKSGHDTVSWYQQALGQGPQFIFQYYEEEERQRGNFPDRFSGHQFPNYSSELNVNALLLGDSALYLCASSTSHRGPYEQYFGPGTRLTVT.

CDR3: CASSPTGGDDGYTF. The CDR3 DNA, read in part, is TGTGCCAGCTCACCGACAGGGGGCGACGATGGC. The chain is built from TRBV18 and TRBJ1-2; 10 bases align to TRBD1. The read stops 3 residues short of the end of the CDR3; the missing end is completed from the germline J gene. Germline CDR1 is KGHSH and CDR2 is LQKENI. The trim removed 3 bases at V and 6 bases at J, leaving 4 bases unmatched. The CDR3 has 14 amino acids.

Many counts were recorded for this clone. The read gets to within 3 residues of the CDR3 end, and the germline J gene fills in the rest. J is TRBJ1-1 and V is TRBV5-6, with D unresolved. This CDR3 spans 14 amino acids. V lost 1 base and J 2 bases, leaving 9 bases between the germline ends. Germline V gene data show CDR1 as SGHDT and CDR2 as YYEEEE. CDR3 DNA, as far as it was read: TGTGCCAGCAGCTTGATTCGGGGAAACACTGAA. It is translated as CASSLIRGNTE. Given in full, the CDR3 is CASSLIRGNTEAFF.

This clone was seen many times. The CDR3 is cut off 3 residues early in the read; its end comes from the germline J gene. V usage is TRBV11-2 and J usage is TRBJ2-1; unclear D gene. Germline CDR1 is SGHAT and CDR2 is FQNNGV. This CDR3 has 14 residues. Trimming took 1 base from V and 6 from J, leaving 10 bases between them. Here the CDR3 reads CASSLGAVPNEQFF. The covered CDR3 bases are TGTGCCAGCAGCTTAGGTGCGGTACCCAATGAG. Together with reference TRBV11-2 and TRBJ2-1, the CDR3 gives the full variable domain: EAGVAQSPRYKIIEKRQSVAFWCNPISGHATLYWYQQILGQGPKLLIQFQNNGVVDDSQLPKDRFSAERLKGVDSTLKIQPAKLEDSAVYLCASSLGAVPNEQFFGPGTRLTVL.

To note about this clone: One end of the junction varies from germline; a read error may be responsible. The read is 3 residues too short to cover the CDR3 end, so that end is filled in from the germline J gene. This CDR3 is also generated by other DNA sequences in the sample. The chain has TRBV19 and TRBJ2-1; 8 bases line up with TRBD2. The CDR3 consists of 14 residues. CDR1 and CDR2 from the germline V gene are LNHDA and SQIVND (reference sequence). The CDR3 loop is CASSTGTGGNEQFF. CDR3 DNA, as far as it was read: TGTGCCAGCAGTACCGGGACGGGGGGGAATGAG.

This clone was picked up many times. The read finishes 3 residues shy of the CDR3 end, and the germline J gene is used to complete it. The rearrangement uses TRBV5-1 and TRBJ2-7; TRBD1 matches at 9 bases. The CDR3 runs to 15 residues. Unmatched junction bases numbered 5, after V lost 4 bases and J lost 0 bases. In germline, CDR1 is SGHRS, CDR2 YFSETQ. The sequenced part of the CDR3 DNA is TGCGCCAGCAGCGACGGGACAGGGAGCTCCTACGAG. Translated, it gives CASSDGTGSSYE. From start to end, the CDR3 is CASSDGTGSSYEQYF. Variable domain in full (rest from reference TRBV5-1 and TRBJ2-7): KAGVTQTPRYLIKTRGQQVTLSCSPISGHRSVSWYQQTPGQGLQFLFEYFSETQRNKGNFPGRFSGRQFSNSRSEMNVSTLELGDSALYLCASSDGTGSSYEQYFGPGTRLTVT.

This clone appeared many times. The DNA ends 3 residues before the CDR3 does, and the rest of the CDR3 is filled in from the germline J gene. The chain uses TRBV20-1 and TRBJ1-2; a weak D match, TRBD1 (6 bases). Germline loops: CDR1 DFQATT, CDR2 SNEGSKA (reference sequence). The CDR3 spans 13 residues. V was clipped by 2 bases and J by 4 bases, with 11 bases between them. The CDR3 DNA, read in part, is TGCAGTGCTAGAACAGGGCTATTCTATGGC. The encoded protein is CSARTGLFYG. In full, the CDR3 is CSARTGLFYGYTF.

The CDR3 spells CASSELGGARQPQYF. Incomplete CDR3 DNA: TGTGCCAGCAGTGAACTCGGGGGGGCCCGCCAGCCG. The chain has TRBV6-1 and TRBJ2-3, with 8 bases that match TRBD2. The read ends 3 residues shy of where the CDR3 ends; the end is completed using the germline J gene. The CDR3 totals 15 residues. Germline V CDR1 and CDR2: MNHNS, SASEGT.

As to this clone: Coverage ceases 3 residues before the CDR3 finishes, and the germline J gene fills in the end. V is TRBV5-6 and J is TRBJ2-3; D gene ambiguous. The CDR3 runs 13 residues. Germline V gene sequence: CDR1 SGHDT, CDR2 YYEEEE. CDR3 bases read: TGTGCCAGCAGCCCAGGAGCCCATCAGGCG. Protein product: CASSPGAHQA. The entire CDR3 protein reads CASSPGAHQAQYF.

This clone came up many times. The missing CDR3 end, 3 residues past where the read stops, is filled in from the germline J gene. The genes are TRBV20-1 and TRBJ2-3; tentative D call: TRBD2 (5 bases). Germline CDR1 reads DFQATT; CDR2 reads SNEGSKA (reference sequence). The CDR3 extends over 12 amino acids. This chain's CDR3 is CSAPTKEETQYF. The covered CDR3 bases are TGCAGTGCTCCGACTAAGGAGGAGACG.

This clone was observed a handful of times. One end of the junction varies from germline; a read error may be responsible. The CDR3 end falls 3 residues outside the read, so it is completed with the germline J gene. This sample includes further DNA sequences coding for the same CDR3. This sequence joins TRBV30 and TRBJ1-3; D unresolved. The CDR3 is made up of 14 amino acids. Germline V lookup: CDR1 GTSNPN, CDR2 SVGIG (reference sequence). CDR3 DNA (partial): TGTGCCTGGAGTGTCGGGGATCCTGGAAACACT. It specifies CAWSVGDPGNT. The CDR3 reads in full as CAWSVGDPGNTIYF.

This clone was found many times. Coverage ceases 3 residues before the CDR3 finishes, and the germline J gene fills in the end. The chain uses TRBV7-3 and TRBJ2-1; 7 positions match TRBD2. This CDR3 is built from 17 residues. Trimming at V came to 5 bases and at J to 2 bases, leaving 12 bases not matched to a gene. Germline values: CDR1 SGHTA, CDR2 FQGTGA. The CDR3 loop is CASSPTGSGYTYNEQFF. The part of the CDR3 DNA that was read is TGTGCCAGCAGCCCAACGGGTAGCGGGTATACCTACAATGAG.

This clone was counted ten times or more. Read coverage stops 3 residues before the CDR3 terminus; the germline J gene supplies the remainder. V is TRBV30 and J is TRBJ2-7; the match to TRBD1 covers 10 bases. V shed 2 bases, J shed 3 bases, and the junction held 4 bases outside the gene matches. CDR1 and CDR2 from the germline V gene are GTSNPN and SVGIG (reference sequence). This CDR3 has 14 amino acids. Partial CDR3 DNA: TGTGCCTGGAGTACCGGGACAGGGGACTACGAG. It yields the protein CAWSTGTGDYE. The whole CDR3 protein is CAWSTGTGDYEQYF. The variable domain in full, completed from reference TRBV30 and TRBJ2-7, reads SQTIHQWPATLVQPVGSPLSLECTVEGTSNPNLYWYRQAAGRGLQLLFYSVGIGQISSEVPQNLSASRPQDRQFILSSKKLLLSDSGFYLCAWSTGTGDYEQYFGPGTRLTVT.

This clone was picked up many times. The CDR3 goes on 3 residues after the read ends, and that part is filled in from the germline J gene. The chain combines TRBV11-2 with TRBJ2-7; tentatively, D is TRBD1 (6 bases). Germline V CDR1 and CDR2: SGHAT, FQNNGV. With 1 base removed from V and 5 bases from J, the gap between germline ends came to 15 bases. The CDR3 totals 15 residues. CDR3 bases read: TGTGCCAGCAGCTTAGTTCAGGGGCCTCCGGACGAG. It translates to CASSLVQGPPDE. The whole CDR3 reads CASSLVQGPPDEQYF. Variable domain in full (rest from reference TRBV11-2 and TRBJ2-7): EAGVAQSPRYKIIEKRQSVAFWCNPISGHATLYWYQQILGQGPKLLIQFQNNGVVDDSQLPKDRFSAERLKGVDSTLKIQPAKLEDSAVYLCASSLVQGPPDEQYFGPGTRLTVT.

This clone appeared many times. The read finishes 3 residues shy of the CDR3 end, and the germline J gene is used to complete it. V usage is TRBV19 and J usage is TRBJ2-5; 8 bases map to TRBD1. The germline gives CDR1 LNHDA, CDR2 SQIVND (reference sequence). The J segment lost 5 bases and the V segment lost 8 bases, leaving 7 bases of the junction unmatched. The CDR3 has 13 amino acids. CDR3 sequence reads: CASGTGPRETQYF. Partial CDR3 DNA: TGTGCCAGTGGGACAGGACCTAGGGAGACC.

This clone was counted at least ten times. With the read ending 3 residues before the CDR3 end, the germline J gene is used to fill in that end. The gene calls are TRBV5-5 and TRBJ2-5; D is ambiguous. The CDR3 is 13 amino acids. The V end lost 1 base, the J end lost 2 bases, and 6 bases lay between the germline ends. Germline CDR1 reads SGHKS; CDR2 reads YYEKEE (reference sequence). CDR3 DNA (partial): TGTGCCAGCAGCTTGAACATACAAGAGACC. Translated: CASSLNIQET. In full, the CDR3 is CASSLNIQETQYF.

This clone was counted ten times or more. The missing CDR3 end, 3 residues past where the read stops, is filled in from the germline J gene. The chain joins TRBV5-1 to TRBJ2-5, with a possible D match to TRBD1 (5 bases). From germline, CDR1 is SGHRS and CDR2 YFSETQ. The CDR3 covers 15 residues. Trimming shortened V by 4 bases and J by 5 bases, and 18 bases separated the two germline ends. The part of the CDR3 DNA that was read is TGCGCCAGCAGCCTCCTACAGGTCGGGTCGGAGACC. As protein: CASSLLQVGSET. The whole CDR3 sequence is CASSLLQVGSETQYF.

This clone was picked up many times. The observed sequence ends 3 residues before the CDR3 terminus, with the missing tail filled in from the germline J gene. Within the sample, other DNA sequences also encode this same CDR3. The chain uses TRBV18 and TRBJ1-4, with 9 bases matching TRBD1. Per the germline V gene, CDR1 is KGHSH and CDR2 is LQKENI. V lost 6 bases to trimming and J lost 4 bases; unmatched junction nucleotides: 3. The CDR3 has 14 amino acids. CDR3 DNA, as far as it was read: TGTGCCAGCTCGCCGGGACAGGGTAATGAAAAA. Translating gives CASSPGQGNEK. The full CDR3 protein is CASSPGQGNEKLFF.